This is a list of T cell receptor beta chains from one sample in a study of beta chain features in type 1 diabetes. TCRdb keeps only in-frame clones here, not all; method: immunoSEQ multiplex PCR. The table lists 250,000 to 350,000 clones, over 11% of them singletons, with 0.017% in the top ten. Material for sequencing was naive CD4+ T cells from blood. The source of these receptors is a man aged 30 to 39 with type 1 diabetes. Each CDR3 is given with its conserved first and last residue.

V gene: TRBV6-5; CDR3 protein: CASSYAGGSSYEQFF
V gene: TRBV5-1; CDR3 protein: CASSLIASTDTQYF
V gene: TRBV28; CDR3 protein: CASSPRGQPQHF
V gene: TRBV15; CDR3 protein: CATSRDLGEGPQHF
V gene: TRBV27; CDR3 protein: CASSPRTGLNTEAFF
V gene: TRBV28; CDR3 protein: CASSLLIQEQYF
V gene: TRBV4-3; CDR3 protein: CASSQQSHPGANVLTF
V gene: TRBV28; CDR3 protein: CASSLIPQSGGDTQYF
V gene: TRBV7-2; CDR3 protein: CASSSSPGTGLYGYTF
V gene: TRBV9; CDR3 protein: CASSVSPSYEQYF
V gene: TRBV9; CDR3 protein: CASSVSPGGYEQYF
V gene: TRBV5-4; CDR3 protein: CASSFGTPAGYYEQYF
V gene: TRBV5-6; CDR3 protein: CASSFGQGDTEAFF
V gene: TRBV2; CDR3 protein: CASSGRTGGFQPQHF
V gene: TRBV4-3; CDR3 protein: CASSQVVAQAGEQYF
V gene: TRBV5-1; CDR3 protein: CASSDGPGSGGDIQYF
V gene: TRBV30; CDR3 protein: CAWTSGGYTDTQYF
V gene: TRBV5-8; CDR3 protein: CASSLGDRGWNEQYF
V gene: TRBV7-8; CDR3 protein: CASSLESRYNEQFF
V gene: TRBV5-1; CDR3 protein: CASMVTAGTGELFF
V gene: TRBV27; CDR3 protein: CASSFFRATEAFF
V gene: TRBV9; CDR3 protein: CASSVGSTVETQYF
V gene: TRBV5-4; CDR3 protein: CASSQQVARNSYEQYF
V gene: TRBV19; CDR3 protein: CASSMGRNYGYTF
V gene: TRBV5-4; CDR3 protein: CASSSPDRGSVHIQYF
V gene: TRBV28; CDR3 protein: CASSGTGEDQPQHF
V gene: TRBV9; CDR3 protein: CASSGASGAWEQYF
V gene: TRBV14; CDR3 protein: CASSQDLGLGPTDTQYF
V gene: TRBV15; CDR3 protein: CATSRDLATTNEQFF
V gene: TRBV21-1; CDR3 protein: CASSKARGGQPQHF
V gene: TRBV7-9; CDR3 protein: CAVGDTAYEQYF
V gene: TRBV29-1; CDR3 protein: CSVIQGARPEAFF
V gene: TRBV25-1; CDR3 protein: CATQGGSEQYF
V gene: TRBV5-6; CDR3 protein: CASSITGNTEAFF
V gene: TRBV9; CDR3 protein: CASTVVGTGGTEAFF
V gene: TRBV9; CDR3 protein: CASSPGQGTDTQYF
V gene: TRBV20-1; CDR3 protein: CSDTGEGYTF
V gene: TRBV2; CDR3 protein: CASTTGTGRRNEKLFF
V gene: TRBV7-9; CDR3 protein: CASSPNRSGREAKNIQYF
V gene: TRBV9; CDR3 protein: CASSSPGQGYTGELFF
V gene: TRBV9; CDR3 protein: CASSQMNTEAFF
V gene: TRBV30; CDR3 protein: CAWRAAPNYEQYF
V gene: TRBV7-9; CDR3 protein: CASSSPRTGGLNEQFF
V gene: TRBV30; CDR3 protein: CAWSVSEGASSFF
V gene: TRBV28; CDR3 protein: CASTPGGGDNEQFF
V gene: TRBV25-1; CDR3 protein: CASSEPDYGYTF
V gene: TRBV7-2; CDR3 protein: CASSALGQGYGYTF
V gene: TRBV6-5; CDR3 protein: CASSYGGSTYEQYF